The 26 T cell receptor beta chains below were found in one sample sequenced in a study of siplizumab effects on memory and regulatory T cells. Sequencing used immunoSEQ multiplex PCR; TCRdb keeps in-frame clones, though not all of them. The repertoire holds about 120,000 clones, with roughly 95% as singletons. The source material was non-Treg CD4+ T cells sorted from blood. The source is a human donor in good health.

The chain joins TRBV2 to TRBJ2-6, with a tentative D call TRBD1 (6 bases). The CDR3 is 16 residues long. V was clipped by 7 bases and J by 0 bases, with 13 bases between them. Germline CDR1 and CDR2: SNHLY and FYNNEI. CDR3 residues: CASTWGQSSGANVLTF. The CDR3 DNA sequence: TGTGCCAGCACCTGGGGGCAGAGCTCTGGGGCCAACGTCCTGACTTTC.

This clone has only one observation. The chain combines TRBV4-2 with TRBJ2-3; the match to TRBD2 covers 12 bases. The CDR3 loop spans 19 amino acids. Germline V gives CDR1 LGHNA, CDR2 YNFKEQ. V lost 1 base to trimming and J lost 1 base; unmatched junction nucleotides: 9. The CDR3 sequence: CASSQAPLAGGWGTDTQYF. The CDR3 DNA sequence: TGTGCCAGCAGCCAAGCACCCCTAGCGGGGGGGTGGGGCACAGATACGCAGTATTTT.

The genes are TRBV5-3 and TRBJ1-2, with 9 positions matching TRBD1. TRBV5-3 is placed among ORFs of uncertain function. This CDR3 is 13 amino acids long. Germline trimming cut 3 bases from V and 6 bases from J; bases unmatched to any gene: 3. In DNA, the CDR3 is TGTGCCAGAAGCTGGACAGGGGCGGATGGCTACACCTTC. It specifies CARSWTGADGYTF.

DNA for the CDR3: TGTGCCAGCTCACCCGGTCCGGGTCCCTACGAGCAGTACTTC. Protein: CASSPGPGPYEQYF. This chain connects TRBV18 to TRBJ2-7; D gene ambiguous. This CDR3 region has 14 residues. Germline assignment: CDR1 KGHSH and CDR2 LQKENI. With 3 bases removed from V and 2 bases from J, the gap between germline ends came to 11 bases. The variable domain in full, completed from reference TRBV18 and TRBJ2-7, reads NAGVMQNPRHLVRRRGQEARLRCSPMKGHSHVYWYRQLPEEGLKFMVYLQKENIIDESGMPKERFSAEFPKEGPSILRIQQVVRGDSAAYFCASSPGPGPYEQYFGPGTRLTVT.

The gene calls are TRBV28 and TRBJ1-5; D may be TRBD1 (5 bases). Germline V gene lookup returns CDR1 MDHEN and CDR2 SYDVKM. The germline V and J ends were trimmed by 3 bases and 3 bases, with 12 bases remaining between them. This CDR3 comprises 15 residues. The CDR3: CASSLRGATNQPQHF. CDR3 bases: TGTGCCAGCAGTTTGCGAGGGGCCACCAATCAGCCCCAGCATTTT.

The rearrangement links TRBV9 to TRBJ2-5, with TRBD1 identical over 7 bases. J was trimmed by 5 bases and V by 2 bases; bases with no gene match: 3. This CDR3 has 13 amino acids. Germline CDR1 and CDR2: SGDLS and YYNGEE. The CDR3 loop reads CASSVRGSETQYF. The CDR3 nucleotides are TGTGCCAGCAGCGTCAGGGGGTCCGAGACCCAGTACTTC.

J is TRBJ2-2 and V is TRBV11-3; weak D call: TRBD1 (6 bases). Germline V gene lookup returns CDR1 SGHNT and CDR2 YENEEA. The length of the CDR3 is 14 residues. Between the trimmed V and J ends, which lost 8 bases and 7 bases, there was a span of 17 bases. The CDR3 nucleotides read TGTGCCAGCGCACACAGGGAATCCGGCGGGGAGCTGTTTTTT. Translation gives CASAHRESGGELFF.

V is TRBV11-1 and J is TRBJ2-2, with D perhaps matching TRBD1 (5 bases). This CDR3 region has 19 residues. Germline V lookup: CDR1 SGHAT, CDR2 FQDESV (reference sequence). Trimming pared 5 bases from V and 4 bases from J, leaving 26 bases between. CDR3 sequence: CASSINPFWTSGGTGELFF. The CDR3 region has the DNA TGTGCCAGCAGCATTAATCCCTTCTGGACAAGTGGCGGCACCGGGGAGCTGTTTTTT.

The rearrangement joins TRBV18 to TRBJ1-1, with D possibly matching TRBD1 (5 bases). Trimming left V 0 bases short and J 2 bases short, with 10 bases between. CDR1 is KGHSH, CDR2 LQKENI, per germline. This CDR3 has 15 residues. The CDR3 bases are TGTGCCAGCTCACCACCGAACCAGGGTAACACTGAAGCTTTCTTT. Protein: CASSPPNQGNTEAFF.

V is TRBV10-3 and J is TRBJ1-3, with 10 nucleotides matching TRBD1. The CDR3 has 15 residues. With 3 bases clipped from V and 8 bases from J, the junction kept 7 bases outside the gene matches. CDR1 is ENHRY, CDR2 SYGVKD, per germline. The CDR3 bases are TGTGCCATCAGTGATCGCGGACAGGGGGTGGACACCATATATTTT. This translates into CAISDRGQGVDTIYF.

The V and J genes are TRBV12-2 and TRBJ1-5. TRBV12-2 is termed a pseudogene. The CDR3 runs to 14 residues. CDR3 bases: TGTGCAAGTCGCTTAGAATGGGGGGACCAGCCCCAGCATTTT. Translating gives CASRLEWGDQPQHF.

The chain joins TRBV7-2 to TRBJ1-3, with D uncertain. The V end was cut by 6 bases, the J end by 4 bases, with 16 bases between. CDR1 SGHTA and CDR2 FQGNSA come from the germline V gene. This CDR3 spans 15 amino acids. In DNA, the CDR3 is TGTGCCAGCAGTATGGCCGGGGTCACCGGAAACACCATATATTTT. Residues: CASSMAGVTGNTIYF.

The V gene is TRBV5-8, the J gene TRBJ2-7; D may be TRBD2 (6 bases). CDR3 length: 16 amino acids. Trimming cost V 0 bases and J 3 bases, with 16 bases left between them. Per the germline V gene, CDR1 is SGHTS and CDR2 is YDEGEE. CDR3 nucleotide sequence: TGTGCCAGCAGCTTGGCCATAGAGGCGCGGGGCTACGAGCAGTACTTC. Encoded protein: CASSLAIEARGYEQYF.

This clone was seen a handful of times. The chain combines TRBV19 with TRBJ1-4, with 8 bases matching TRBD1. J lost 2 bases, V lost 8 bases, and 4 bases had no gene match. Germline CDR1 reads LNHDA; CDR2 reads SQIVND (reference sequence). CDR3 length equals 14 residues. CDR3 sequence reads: CASRGTGTNEKLFF. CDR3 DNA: TGTGCCAGTCGGGGGACAGGTACTAATGAAAAACTGTTTTTT.

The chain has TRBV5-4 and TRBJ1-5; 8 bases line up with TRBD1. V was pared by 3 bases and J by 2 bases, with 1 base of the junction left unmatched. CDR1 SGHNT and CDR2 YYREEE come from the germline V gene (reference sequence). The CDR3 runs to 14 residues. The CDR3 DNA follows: TGTGCCAGCAGCTCACAGGGGGGCAATCAGCCCCAGCATTTT. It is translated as CASSSQGGNQPQHF.

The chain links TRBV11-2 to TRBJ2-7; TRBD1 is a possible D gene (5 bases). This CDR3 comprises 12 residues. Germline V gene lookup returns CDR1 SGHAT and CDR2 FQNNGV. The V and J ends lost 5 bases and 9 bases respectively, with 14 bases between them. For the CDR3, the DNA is TGTGCCAGCAGCACGAGACAGCCTTTGCAGTACTTC. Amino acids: CASSTRQPLQYF.

The CDR3 nucleotides are TGCGCCAGCAGCCAAGATTCTAGGCCCAATGAGCAGTTCTTC. This sequence encodes CASSQDSRPNEQFF. The gene calls are TRBV4-3 and TRBJ2-1, with unresolved D. The length of the CDR3 is 14 residues. Trimming pared 0 bases from V and 6 bases from J, leaving 9 bases between. Germline CDR1 is LGHNA and CDR2 is YSLEER.

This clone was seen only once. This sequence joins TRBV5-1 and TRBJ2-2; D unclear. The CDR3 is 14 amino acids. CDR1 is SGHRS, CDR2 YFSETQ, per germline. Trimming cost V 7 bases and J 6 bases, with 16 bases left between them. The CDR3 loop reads CASRQDPAAGELFF. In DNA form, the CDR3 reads TGCGCCAGCCGGCAGGACCCTGCCGCCGGGGAGCTGTTTTTT.

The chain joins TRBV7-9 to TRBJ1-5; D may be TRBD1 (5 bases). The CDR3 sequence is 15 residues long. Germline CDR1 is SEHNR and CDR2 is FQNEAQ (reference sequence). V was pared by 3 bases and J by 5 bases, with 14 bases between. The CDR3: CASSFAGYGDQPQHF. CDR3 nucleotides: TGTGCCAGCAGCTTTGCAGGGTATGGAGATCAGCCCCAGCATTTT.

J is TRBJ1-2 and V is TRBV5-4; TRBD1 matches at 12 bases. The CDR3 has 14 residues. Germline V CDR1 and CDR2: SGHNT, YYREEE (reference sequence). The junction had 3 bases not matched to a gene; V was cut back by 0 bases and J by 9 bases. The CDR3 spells CASSLDGTGGSYTF. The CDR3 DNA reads TGTGCCAGCAGCTTGGACGGGACAGGGGGCAGCTACACCTTC.

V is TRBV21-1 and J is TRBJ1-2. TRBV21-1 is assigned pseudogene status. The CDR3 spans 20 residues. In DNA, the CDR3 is TGTGCCAGCAGCAAAGACTCCCCGGACCTTTACCACTCCCTCAACTATGGCTACACCTTC. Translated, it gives CASSKDSPDLYHSLNYGYTF.

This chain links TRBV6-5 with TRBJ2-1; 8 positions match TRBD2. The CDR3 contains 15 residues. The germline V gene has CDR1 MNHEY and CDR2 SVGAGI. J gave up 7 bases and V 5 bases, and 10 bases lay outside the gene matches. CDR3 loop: CASSPGGGVRNEQFF. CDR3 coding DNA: TGTGCCAGCAGTCCCGGGGGGGGCGTTAGGAATGAGCAGTTCTTC.

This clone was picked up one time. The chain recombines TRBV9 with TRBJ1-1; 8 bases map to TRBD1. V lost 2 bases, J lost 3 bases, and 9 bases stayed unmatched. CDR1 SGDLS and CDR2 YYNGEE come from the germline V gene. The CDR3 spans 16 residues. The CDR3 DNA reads TGTGCCAGCAGCGTCCGGCCGGACAGGGCGGACACTGAAGCTTTCTTT. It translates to CASSVRPDRADTEAFF.

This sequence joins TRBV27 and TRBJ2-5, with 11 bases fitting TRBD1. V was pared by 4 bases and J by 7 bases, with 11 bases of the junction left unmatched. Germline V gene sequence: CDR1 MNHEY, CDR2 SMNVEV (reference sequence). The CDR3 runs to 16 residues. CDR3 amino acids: CASSSNRDRGIGTQYF. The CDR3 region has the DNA TGTGCCAGCAGTTCAAACCGGGACAGGGGGATAGGGACCCAGTACTTC.

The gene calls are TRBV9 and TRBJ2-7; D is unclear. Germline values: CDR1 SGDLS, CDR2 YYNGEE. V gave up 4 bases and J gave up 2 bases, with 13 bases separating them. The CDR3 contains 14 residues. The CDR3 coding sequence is TGTGCCAGCAGCCCCAGGTGGGGTACCTACGAGCAGTACTTC. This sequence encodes CASSPRWGTYEQYF.

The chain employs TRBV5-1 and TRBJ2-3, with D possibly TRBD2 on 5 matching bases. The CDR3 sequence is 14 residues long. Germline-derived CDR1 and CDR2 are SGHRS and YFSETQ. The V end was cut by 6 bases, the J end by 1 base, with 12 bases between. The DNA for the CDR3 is TGCGCCAGCAAGAGGGTGGTGGGCACAGATACGCAGTATTTT. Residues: CASKRVVGTDTQYF.